This T cell receptor beta chain was found in a study of a mutant IDH1 vaccine in newly diagnosed glioma. Study-level information: It was radiotherapy, temozolomide, or both that patients received previously, with most receiving both.

Using immunoSEQ multiplex PCR, the repertoire was profiled, and TCRdb retains in-frame clones only, with some absent. The table lists just under 95,000 clones, 80% to 90% of them singletons. Germline-derived CDR1 and CDR2 are LNHNV and YYDKDF (reference sequence). CDR3 length: 19 amino acids. Trimming at V came to 0 bases and at J to 0 bases, leaving 11 bases not matched to a gene. Time point in this sample: baseline, week 1 (first vaccination visit). Treatment here: pre-vaccination baseline after standard-of-care therapy. The donors had new WHO grade 3 or 4 astrocytomas; these were IDH1-mutant and ATRX-lost.

The chain links TRBV15 to TRBJ2-4; 7 bases are shared with TRBD2. The sequenced sample was PBMCs, obtained from a glioma patient treated with radiotherapy, temozolomide or both. This TCR derives from a woman aged 45-65 years with glioma. The CDR3 protein is CATSRESMGRVGAKNIQYF. For the CDR3, the DNA is TGTGCCACCAGCAGAGAGAGTATGGGGAGGGTGGGAGCCAAAAACATTCAGTACTTC.